The 14 T cell receptor beta chains given below trace back to one sample, sequenced in a study of T cells in Graves' hyperthyroidism and ophthalmopathy (dated by TCRdb to between 2019 and 2020). The receptor library was made with multiplex PCR. The data were produced on an Illumina HiSeq 2000. TCR beta CDR3 regions were amplified from RNA transcripts. For the first round of RT-PCR on the TCR CDR3, the HTBI primer set was used together with the Qiagen OneStep RT-PCR kit. TCRdb reprocessed the public reads (quality trimming at Q25 with fastp, clone calling with MiXCR) and kept in-frame beta chains. Merged by CDR3 protein, the rows form single entries marked with the most common genes and DNA. In all, the sample holds hundreds of thousands of distinct CDR3 sequences, and roughly 13% of those were seen once. The biggest ten clones account for roughly 6.2% of the sample. Source material: blood. Every receptor here comes from a woman in her 30s with Graves' hyperthyroidism that later progressed to Graves' ophthalmopathy.

This clonotype came up many times. The rearrangement links TRBV6-2 or TRBV6-3 to TRBJ2-7; D uncertain. The ends were cut back, 2 bases at V and 7 bases at J, with 9 bases in the middle. Germline V CDR1 and CDR2: MNHEY, SVGEGT. The CDR3 runs 12 residues. The CDR3 DNA is TGTGCCAGCAGTTACCCTAGTGAGGAGCAGTACTTC. This codes for CASSYPSEEQYF.

This clonotype has only a few counts. The chain recombines TRBV19 with TRBJ1-3, with D possibly matching TRBD1 (6 bases). The CDR3 is 15 amino acids. V was pared by 1 base and J by 4 bases, with 11 bases between. Germline CDR1 LNHDA, CDR2 SQIVND (reference sequence). CDR3 nucleotide sequence: TGTGCCAGTAGTATAGCCCGGGGGGGCGGAAACACCATATATTTT. Protein product: CASSIARGGGNTIYF. Combining the CDR3 with reference TRBV19 and TRBJ1-3 gives the whole variable domain DGGITQSPKYLFRKEGQNVTLSCEQNLNHDAMYWYRQDPGQGLRLIYYSQIVNDFQKGDIAEGYSVSREKKESFPLTVTSAQKNPTAFYLCASSIARGGGNTIYFGEGSWLTVV.

This clonotype was seen only once. A much larger clone is a single base away; this may be a read error. The chain has TRBV20-1 and TRBJ2-7; 7 positions match TRBD2. The length of the CDR3 is 11 residues. The germline CDR1 and CDR2 sequences are DFQATT and SNEGSKA (reference sequence). CDR3: CSASPSGEQYF. As DNA, the CDR3 is TGCAGCGCAAGCCCTAGCGGAGAGCAGTACTTC.

V usage is TRBV29-1 and J usage is TRBJ2-3; tentatively, D is TRBD1 or TRBD2 (5 bases each). Trimming stripped 5 bases from V and 8 bases from J, with 11 bases between. The CDR3 has 11 residues. CDR1 is SQVTM, CDR2 ANQGSEA, per germline. The CDR3 is CSVKIGGTQYF. CDR3 DNA: TGCAGCGTTAAAATTGGGGGTACGCAGTATTTT.

This clonotype was observed many times. The chain uses TRBV7-6 and TRBJ2-7; 7 nucleotides match TRBD1. Germline trimming cut 1 base from V and 3 bases from J; bases unmatched to any gene: 12. The CDR3 runs 17 residues. Germline lookup yields CDR1 SGHVS and CDR2 FNYEAQ. The CDR3 reads CASSLEGTVPPHYEQYF. CDR3 bases: TGTGCCAGCAGCTTAGAAGGGACAGTTCCACCTCACTACGAGCAGTACTTC.

This clonotype was picked up many times. The rearrangement joins TRBV11-3 to TRBJ1-4; possible D gene TRBD1, 5 bases. CDR3 length equals 19 residues. In germline, CDR1 is SGHNT, CDR2 YENEEA. Trimming took 3 bases from V and 0 from J, leaving 20 bases between them. The CDR3 DNA is TGTGCCAGCAGCTTTGGGGCTCTACTTTACAATGCAACTAATGAAAAACTGTTTTTT. It codes for CASSFGALLYNATNEKLFF. Complete variable domain (other parts from reference TRBV11-3 and TRBJ1-4): EAGVVQSPRYKIIEKKQPVAFWCNPISGHNTLYWYLQNLGQGPELLIRYENEEAVDDSQLPKDRFSAERLKGVDSTLKIQPAELGDSAVYLCASSFGALLYNATNEKLFFGSGTQLSVL.

The chain links TRBV14 to TRBJ2-1; D possibly corresponds to TRBD2 (6 bases). The CDR3 has 17 residues. The germline V and J ends were trimmed by 4 bases and 2 bases, with 18 bases remaining between them. The germline gives CDR1 SGHDN, CDR2 FVKESK. The CDR3 DNA reads as TGTGCCAGCAGCCTGACAGCCCGTGAGCGGGCCTACAATGAGCAGTTCTTC. It is translated as CASSLTARERAYNEQFF. The variable domain in full, completed from reference TRBV14 and TRBJ2-1, reads EAGVTQFPSHSVIEKGQTVTLRCDPISGHDNLYWYRRVMGKEIKFLLHFVKESKQDESGMPNNRFLAERTGGTYSTLKVQPAELEDSGVYFCASSLTARERAYNEQFFGPGTRLTVL.

In this sample, this clonotype turned up a few times. V usage is TRBV7-9 and J usage is TRBJ1-5; perhaps TRBD1 as D (5 bases). Trimming stripped 1 base from V and 6 bases from J, with 16 bases between. Germline V gene data show CDR1 as SEHNR and CDR2 as FQNEAQ (reference sequence). The CDR3 runs to 16 residues. CDR3 coding DNA: TGTGCCAGCAGCTTAGATAGTATCGGGGCGGGTCAGCCCCAGCATTTT. Translating it yields CASSLDSIGAGQPQHF.

V and J are TRBV19 and TRBJ2-7, with D possibly being TRBD1 or TRBD2 (6 bases each). Germline V gene sequence: CDR1 LNHDA, CDR2 SQIVND (reference sequence). With 4 bases removed from V and 6 bases from J, the gap between germline ends came to 16 bases. The CDR3 has 14 residues. The CDR3 protein is CASSNQAGGGEQYF. The CDR3 bases are TGTGCCAGTAGTAATCAGGCAGGAGGGGGCGAGCAGTACTTC.

The sample holds a few counts of this clonotype. The chain combines TRBV5-8 with TRBJ1-5; 8 bases are shared with TRBD1. In germline, CDR1 is SGHTS, CDR2 YDEGEE. This CDR3 region has 14 residues. With V trimmed by 5 bases and J by 9 bases, 10 bases remained unmatched. The CDR3 here is CASSQDRGVGPQHF. The CDR3 nucleotides read TGTGCCAGCAGTCAAGACAGGGGAGTTGGGCCCCAGCATTTT.

The V gene is TRBV7-9, the J gene TRBJ1-5, with a possible D match to TRBD1 (6 bases). With 3 bases removed from V and 4 bases from J, the gap between germline ends came to 16 bases. The CDR3 extends over 16 amino acids. Germline V CDR1 and CDR2: SEHNR, FQNEAQ (reference sequence). The CDR3 DNA reads TGTGCCAGCAGCTTGGCTGAGGGGGTTCGGAATCAGCCCCAGCATTTT. Its translation: CASSLAEGVRNQPQHF.

This clonotype has ten or more counts. The V gene is TRBV2, the J gene TRBJ1-4, with TRBD1 matching 9 bases. This CDR3 region has 14 residues. Germline-derived CDR1 and CDR2 are SNHLY and FYNNEI. V lost 6 bases and J lost 8; bases outside the gene matches: 7. CDR3 DNA sequence: TGTGCCAGCAGACCGGGACAGGGAATGGAAAAACTGTTTTTT. This encodes CASRPGQGMEKLFF.

This clonotype showed up many times. The V call is TRBV11-3, the J call TRBJ1-1; 8 nucleotides align to TRBD1. CDR1 SGHNT and CDR2 YENEEA come from the germline V gene. J lost 1 base, V lost 1 base, and 14 bases had no gene match. The CDR3 is 19 residues long. CDR3 sequence reads: CASSLGSGQGARWNTEAFF. DNA of the CDR3: TGTGCCAGCAGCTTAGGCTCAGGACAGGGAGCGAGGTGGAACACTGAAGCTTTCTTT. The full variable domain, in which reference TRBV11-3 and TRBJ1-1 provide the parts outside the CDR3, is EAGVVQSPRYKIIEKKQPVAFWCNPISGHNTLYWYLQNLGQGPELLIRYENEEAVDDSQLPKDRFSAERLKGVDSTLKIQPAELGDSAVYLCASSLGSGQGARWNTEAFFGQGTRLTVV.

V usage is TRBV5-1 and J usage is TRBJ1-2; TRBD1 is a possible D gene (5 bases). The V end lost 7 bases, the J end lost 8 bases, and 15 bases lay between the germline ends. CDR1 is SGHRS, CDR2 YFSETQ, per germline. The CDR3 sequence is 12 residues long. For the CDR3, the DNA is TGCGCCAGCGGGCATCCAGGGTACGGCTACACCTTC. Its translation is CASGHPGYGYTF.